These T cell receptor beta chains were read from a single sample in a study of CD8+CD57+ T cells in acquired aplastic anemia. TCRdb reanalysed the reads using MiXCR and keeps one entry per CDR3 protein. The data contain about 160,000 distinct CDR3 sequences, around half of them singletons. Sequenced input: sorted CD4+, CD8+, or CD8+CD57+ T cells (not recorded which) from PBMCs. The receptors were sampled from a human donor with aplastic anemia. Both conserved end residues are part of each CDR3. D genes are given only for firm matches.

J gene: TRBJ1-5
V gene: TRBV2
D gene: TRBD1
CDR3 protein: CASSEGTGNQPQHF

J gene: TRBJ1-5
V gene: TRBV29-1
D gene: TRBD1
CDR3 protein: CSVGPTGVYLSNQPQHF

J gene: TRBJ2-5
V gene: TRBV24-1
D gene: NA
CDR3 protein: CATSDFGDGQETQYF

J gene: TRBJ2-7
V gene: TRBV29-1
D gene: TRBD2
CDR3 protein: CSVSTSGNHLEQYF

J gene: TRBJ1-2
V gene: TRBV27
D gene: NA
CDR3 protein: CAGSSQTNYGYTF

J gene: TRBJ2-3
V gene: TRBV5-1
D gene: NA
CDR3 protein: CASSFRGGTDTQYF

J gene: TRBJ2-7
V gene: TRBV12-3/TRBV12-4
D gene: NA
CDR3 protein: CASSPGTRNYEQYF

J gene: TRBJ2-2
V gene: TRBV29-1
D gene: NA
CDR3 protein: CSASMKAGELFF

J gene: TRBJ2-7
V gene: TRBV10-3
D gene: TRBD2
CDR3 protein: CAISESASGRYEQYF

J gene: TRBJ2-7
V gene: TRBV3-1
D gene: NA
CDR3 protein: CASSQAFSQVSYEQYF

J gene: TRBJ1-1
V gene: TRBV5-1
D gene: NA
CDR3 protein: CASSFGDRAFF

J gene: TRBJ2-6
V gene: TRBV24-1
D gene: NA
CDR3 protein: CATSDWAGTGANVLTF

J gene: TRBJ1-5
V gene: TRBV20-1
D gene: TRBD1
CDR3 protein: CSARVSGGDVQPQHF

J gene: TRBJ1-5
V gene: TRBV15
D gene: NA
CDR3 protein: CATSSDGSSNQPQHF

J gene: TRBJ2-2
V gene: TRBV25-1
D gene: NA
CDR3 protein: CASTRTVLRPAGELFF

J gene: TRBJ2-1
V gene: TRBV6-1
D gene: TRBD2
CDR3 protein: CASSSGGGDYNEQFF

J gene: TRBJ2-3
V gene: TRBV9
D gene: NA
CDR3 protein: CASSVESGTDTQYF

J gene: TRBJ1-1
V gene: TRBV2
D gene: NA
CDR3 protein: CASSDLGSMNTEAFF

J gene: TRBJ1-3
V gene: TRBV2
D gene: NA
CDR3 protein: CASSDAGWSGNTIYF

J gene: TRBJ1-1
V gene: TRBV4-2
D gene: NA
CDR3 protein: CASSQDAQGTEAFF